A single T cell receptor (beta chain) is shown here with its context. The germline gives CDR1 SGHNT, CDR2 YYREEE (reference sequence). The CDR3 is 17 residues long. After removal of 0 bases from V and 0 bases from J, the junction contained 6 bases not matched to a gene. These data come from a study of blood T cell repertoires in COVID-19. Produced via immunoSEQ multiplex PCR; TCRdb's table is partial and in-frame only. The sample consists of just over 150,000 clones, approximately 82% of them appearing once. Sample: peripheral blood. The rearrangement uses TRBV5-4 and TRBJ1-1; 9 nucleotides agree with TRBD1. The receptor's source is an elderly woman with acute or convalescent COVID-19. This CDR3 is CASSLGAGTGMNTEAFF. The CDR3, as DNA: TGTGCCAGCAGCTTGGGTGCCGGGACAGGGATGAACACTGAAGCTTTCTTT. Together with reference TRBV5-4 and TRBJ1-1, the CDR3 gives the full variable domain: ETGVTQSPTHLIKTRGQQVTLRCSSQSGHNTVSWYQQALGQGPQFIFQYYREEENGRGNFPPRFSGLQFPNYSSELNVNALELDDSALYLCASSLGAGTGMNTEAFFGQGTRLTVV.